This T cell receptor (beta chain) was obtained from a study of blood T cell repertoires in COVID-19. Germline V CDR1 and CDR2: SGDLS, YYNGEE. J was trimmed by 6 bases and V by 0 bases; bases with no gene match: 7. The CDR3 length is 15 residues. The protocol was immunoSEQ multiplex PCR, while the TCRdb copy is restricted to in-frame clones and leaves out a portion. Among hundreds of thousands of clones listed, around 89% were seen once. The V gene is TRBV9, the J gene TRBJ2-7, with 9 bases matching TRBD2. The receptor comes from a middle-aged woman who had recovered from COVID-19. The sample taken for sequencing was PBMCs or T cells enriched from blood (not recorded which). The CDR3 sequence: CASSVGLAGLTEQYF. DNA for the CDR3: TGTGCCAGCAGCGTAGGCCTAGCGGGACTAACCGAGCAGTACTTC.